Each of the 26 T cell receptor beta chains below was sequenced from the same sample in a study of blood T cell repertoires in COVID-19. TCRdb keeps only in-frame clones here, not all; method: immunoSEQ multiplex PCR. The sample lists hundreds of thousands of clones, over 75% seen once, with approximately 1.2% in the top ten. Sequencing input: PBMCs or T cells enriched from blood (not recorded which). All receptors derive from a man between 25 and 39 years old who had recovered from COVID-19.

CDR3 coding DNA: TGTGCCAGCAGCTTCCTACAGCTCCGGGAGCAGTACTTC. As protein: CASSFLQLREQYF. This chain connects TRBV5-6 to TRBJ2-7, with no clear D. The germline gives CDR1 SGHDT, CDR2 YYEEEE. The CDR3 sequence is 13 residues long. The V end was cut by 2 bases, the J end by 7 bases, with 13 bases between.

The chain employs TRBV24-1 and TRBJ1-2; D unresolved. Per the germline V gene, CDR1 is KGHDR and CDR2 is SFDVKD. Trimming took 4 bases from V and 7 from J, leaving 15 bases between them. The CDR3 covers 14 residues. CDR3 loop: CATSDLTTYAGYTF. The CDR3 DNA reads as TGTGCCACCAGTGACCTGACAACCTACGCTGGCTACACCTTC.

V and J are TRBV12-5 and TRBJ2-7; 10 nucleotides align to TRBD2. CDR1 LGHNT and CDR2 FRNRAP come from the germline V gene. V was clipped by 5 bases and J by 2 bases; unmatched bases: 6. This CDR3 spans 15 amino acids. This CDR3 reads CASGPPLAGAYEQYF. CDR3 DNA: TGTGCTAGTGGTCCCCCCCTAGCGGGGGCCTACGAGCAGTACTTC.

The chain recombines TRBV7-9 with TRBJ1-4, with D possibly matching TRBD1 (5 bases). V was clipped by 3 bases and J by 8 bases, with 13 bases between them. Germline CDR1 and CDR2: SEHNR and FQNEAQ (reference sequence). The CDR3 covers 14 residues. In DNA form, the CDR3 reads TGTGCCAGCAGCTTCGACAGCATCGGCGAAAAACTGTTTTTT. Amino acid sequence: CASSFDSIGEKLFF.

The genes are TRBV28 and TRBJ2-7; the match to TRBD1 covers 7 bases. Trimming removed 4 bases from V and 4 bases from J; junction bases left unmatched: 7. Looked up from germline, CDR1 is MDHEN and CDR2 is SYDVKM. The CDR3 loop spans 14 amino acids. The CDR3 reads CASSSGQKQYEQYF. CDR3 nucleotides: TGTGCCAGCAGTTCGGGACAGAAGCAGTACGAGCAGTACTTC.

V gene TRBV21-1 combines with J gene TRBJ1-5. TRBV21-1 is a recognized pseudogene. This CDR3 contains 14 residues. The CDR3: CASTPGSRDQPQHF. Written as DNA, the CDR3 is TGTGCCAGCACCCCGGGGAGTCGCGATCAGCCCCAGCATTTT.

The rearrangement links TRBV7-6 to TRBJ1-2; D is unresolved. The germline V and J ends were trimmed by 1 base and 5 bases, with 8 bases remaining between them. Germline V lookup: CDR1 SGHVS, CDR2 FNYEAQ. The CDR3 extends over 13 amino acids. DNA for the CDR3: TGTGCCAGCAGCTTAGATGGCTCGTATGGCTACACCTTC. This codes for CASSLDGSYGYTF. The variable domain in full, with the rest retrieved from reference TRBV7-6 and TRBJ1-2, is GAGVSQSPRYKVTKRGQDVALRCDPISGHVSLYWYRQALGQGPEFLTYFNYEAQQDKSGLPNDRFSAERPEGSISTLTIQRTEQRDSAMYRCASSLDGSYGYTFGSGTRLTVV.

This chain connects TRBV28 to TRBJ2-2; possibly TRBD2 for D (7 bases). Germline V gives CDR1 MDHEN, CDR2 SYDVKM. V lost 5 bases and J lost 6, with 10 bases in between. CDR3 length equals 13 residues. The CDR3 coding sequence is TGTGCCAGCAGTCAAGGGGGGGCCGGGGAGCTGTTTTTT. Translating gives CASSQGGAGELFF. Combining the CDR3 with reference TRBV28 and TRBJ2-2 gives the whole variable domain DVKVTQSSRYLVKRTGEKVFLECVQDMDHENMFWYRQDPGLGLRLIYFSYDVKMKEKGDIPEGYSVSREKKERFSLILESASTNQTSMYLCASSQGGAGELFFGEGSRLTVL.

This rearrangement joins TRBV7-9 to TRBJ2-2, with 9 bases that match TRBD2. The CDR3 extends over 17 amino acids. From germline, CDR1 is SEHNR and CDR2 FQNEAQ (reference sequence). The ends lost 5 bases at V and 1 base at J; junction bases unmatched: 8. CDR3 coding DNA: TGTGCCAGCAGCCCTAGGTTGACTAGCGGGAACACCGGGGAGCTGTTTTTT. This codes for CASSPRLTSGNTGELFF.

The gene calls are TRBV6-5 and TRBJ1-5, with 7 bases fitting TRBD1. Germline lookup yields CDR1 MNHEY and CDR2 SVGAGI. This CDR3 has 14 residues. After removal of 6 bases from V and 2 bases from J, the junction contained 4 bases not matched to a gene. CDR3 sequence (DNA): TGTGCCAGCAGCCCCACAGGGGGCAATCAGCCCCAGCATTTT. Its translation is CASSPTGGNQPQHF.

CDR3 nucleotides: TGTGCCTGGAGTGGGGTCAGGGAAGCTTTCTTT. This codes for CAWSGVREAFF. The chain links TRBV30 to TRBJ1-1; D not resolved. This CDR3 spans 11 amino acids. Trimming removed 1 base at V and 8 bases at J, with 8 bases between. Germline CDR1 reads GTSNPN; CDR2 reads SVGIG (reference sequence).

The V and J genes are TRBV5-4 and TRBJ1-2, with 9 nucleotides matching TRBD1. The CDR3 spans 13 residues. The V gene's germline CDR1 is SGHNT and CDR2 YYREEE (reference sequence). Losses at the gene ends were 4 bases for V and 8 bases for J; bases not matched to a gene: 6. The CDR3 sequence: CASSPGQGSGYTF. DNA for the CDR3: TGTGCCAGCAGCCCGGGACAGGGAAGCGGCTACACCTTC.

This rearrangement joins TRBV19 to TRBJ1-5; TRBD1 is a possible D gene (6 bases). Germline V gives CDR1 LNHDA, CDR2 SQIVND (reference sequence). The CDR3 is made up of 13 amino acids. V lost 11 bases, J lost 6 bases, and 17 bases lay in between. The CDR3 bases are TGTGCCTCGTCACAGGGAAAGGGTCAGCCCCAGCATTTT. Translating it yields CASSQGKGQPQHF.

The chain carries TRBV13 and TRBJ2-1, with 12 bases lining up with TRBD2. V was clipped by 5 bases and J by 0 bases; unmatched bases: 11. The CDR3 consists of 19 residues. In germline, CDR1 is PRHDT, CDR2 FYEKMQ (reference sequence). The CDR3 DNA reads TGTGCCAGCAGCCCCGCCCCCGGACTAGCGGGGACCTCCTACAATGAGCAGTTCTTC. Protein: CASSPAPGLAGTSYNEQFF. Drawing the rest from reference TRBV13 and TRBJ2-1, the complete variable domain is AAGVIQSPRHLIKEKRETATLKCYPIPRHDTVYWYQQGPGQDPQFLISFYEKMQSDKGSIPDRFSAQQFSDYHSELNMSSLELGDSALYFCASSPAPGLAGTSYNEQFFGPGTRLTVL.

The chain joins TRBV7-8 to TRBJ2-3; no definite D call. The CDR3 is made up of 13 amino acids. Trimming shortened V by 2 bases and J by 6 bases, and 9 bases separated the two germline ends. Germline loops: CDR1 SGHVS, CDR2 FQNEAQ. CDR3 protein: CASSLILRDTQYF. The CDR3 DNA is TGTGCCAGCAGCTTAATACTGCGGGATACGCAGTATTTT.

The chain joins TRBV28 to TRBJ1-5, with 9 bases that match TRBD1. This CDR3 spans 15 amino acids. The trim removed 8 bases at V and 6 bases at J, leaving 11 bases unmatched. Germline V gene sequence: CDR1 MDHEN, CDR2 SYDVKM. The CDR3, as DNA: TGTGCCAGCCCCCCTTCGGGACAGGGAGGTCAGCCCCAGCATTTT. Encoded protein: CASPPSGQGGQPQHF.

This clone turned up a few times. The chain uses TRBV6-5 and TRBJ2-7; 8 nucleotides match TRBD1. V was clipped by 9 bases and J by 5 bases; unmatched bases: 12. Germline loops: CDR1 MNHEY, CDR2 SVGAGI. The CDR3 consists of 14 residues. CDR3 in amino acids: CASSRDRKFHEQYF. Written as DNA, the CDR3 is TGTGCCAGTAGCCGGGACAGGAAGTTCCACGAGCAGTACTTC.

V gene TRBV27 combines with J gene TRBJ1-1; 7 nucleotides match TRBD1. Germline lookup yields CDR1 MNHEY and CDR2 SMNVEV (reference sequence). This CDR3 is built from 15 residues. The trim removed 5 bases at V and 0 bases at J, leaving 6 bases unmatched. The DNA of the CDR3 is TGTGCCAGCAGTGGAAGGGACAGCTTGAACACTGAAGCTTTCTTT. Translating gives CASSGRDSLNTEAFF.

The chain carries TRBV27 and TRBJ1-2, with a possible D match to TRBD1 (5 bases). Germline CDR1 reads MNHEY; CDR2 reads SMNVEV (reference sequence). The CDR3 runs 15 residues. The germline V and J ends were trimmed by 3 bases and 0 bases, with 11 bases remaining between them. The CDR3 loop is CASSFLGVANYGYTF. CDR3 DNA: TGTGCCAGCAGTTTCCTAGGGGTTGCTAACTATGGCTACACCTTC.

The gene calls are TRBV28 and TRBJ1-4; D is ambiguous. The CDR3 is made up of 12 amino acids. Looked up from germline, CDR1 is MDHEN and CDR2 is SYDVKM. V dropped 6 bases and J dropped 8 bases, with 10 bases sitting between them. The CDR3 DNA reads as TGTGCCAGCAGCTCGTCACGGGAAAAACTGTTTTTT. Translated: CASSSSREKLFF.

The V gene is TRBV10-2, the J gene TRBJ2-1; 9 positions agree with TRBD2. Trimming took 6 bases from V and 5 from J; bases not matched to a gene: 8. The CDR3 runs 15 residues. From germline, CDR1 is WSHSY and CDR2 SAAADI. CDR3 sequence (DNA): TGCGCCAGCAGCTCAGGGTGGACTAGCGACAATGAGCAGTTCTTC. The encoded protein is CASSSGWTSDNEQFF.

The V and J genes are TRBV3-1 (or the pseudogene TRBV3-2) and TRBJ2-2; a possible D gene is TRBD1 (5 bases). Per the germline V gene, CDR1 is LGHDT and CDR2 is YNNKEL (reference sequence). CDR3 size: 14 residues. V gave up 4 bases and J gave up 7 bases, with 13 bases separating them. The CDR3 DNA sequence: TGTGCCAGCAGCCTGGACATCGGTGTCGGGGAGCTGTTTTTT. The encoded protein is CASSLDIGVGELFF.

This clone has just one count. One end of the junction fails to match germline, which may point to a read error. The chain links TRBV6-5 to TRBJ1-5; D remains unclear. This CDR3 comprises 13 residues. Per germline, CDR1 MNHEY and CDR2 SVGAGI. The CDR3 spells CLGTAGYNQPQHF. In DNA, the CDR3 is TGCCTAGGAACGGCGGGGTACAATCAGCCCCAGCATTTT.

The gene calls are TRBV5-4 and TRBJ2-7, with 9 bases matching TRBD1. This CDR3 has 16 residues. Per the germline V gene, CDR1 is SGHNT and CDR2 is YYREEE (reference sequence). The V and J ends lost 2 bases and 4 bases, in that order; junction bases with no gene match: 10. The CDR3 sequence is CASSFTGQGNQYEQYF. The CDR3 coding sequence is TGTGCCAGCAGCTTCACGGGACAGGGCAATCAGTACGAGCAGTACTTC.

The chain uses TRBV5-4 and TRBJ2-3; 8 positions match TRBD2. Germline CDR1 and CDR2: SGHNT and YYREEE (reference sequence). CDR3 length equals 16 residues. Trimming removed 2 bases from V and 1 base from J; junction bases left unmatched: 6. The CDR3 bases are TGTGCCAGCAGCTTCCGGGAGGGAGGGGGCACAGATACGCAGTATTTT. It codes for CASSFREGGGTDTQYF.

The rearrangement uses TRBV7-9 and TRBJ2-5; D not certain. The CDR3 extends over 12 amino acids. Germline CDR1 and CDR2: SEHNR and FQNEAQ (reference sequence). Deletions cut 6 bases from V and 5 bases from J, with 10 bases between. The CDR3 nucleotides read TGTGCCAGCAGTAACACCTTGGAGACCCAGTACTTC. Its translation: CASSNTLETQYF.